Listed below are T cell receptor beta chains from one sample, sequenced in a study of graft-versus-host responses after intestinal transplantation. Clones were read by immunoSEQ multiplex PCR, and TCRdb kept only the in-frame ones, dropping some. The table has more than 55,000 clones, around 90% seen once; the top ten hold 1.6%. The material was PBMCs, obtained 26 days after transplant. These receptors were collected from a human patient who received an intestinal transplant, so some T cells may come from the graft donor. CDR3s include the opening cysteine and the closing phenylalanine or tryptophan. A D gene is named only where the DNA matches it firmly. The size entry is marked missing in some rows and otherwise reads once, few, many or a size class.

clone size	CDR3 length	D gene	V gene	J gene	CDR3 DNA	CDR3 protein
NA	16	NA	TRBV11-2	TRBJ2-5	TGTGCCAGCAGCTCCGGGGGGCAGGAGTGGCGGGAGACCCAGTACTTC	CASSSGGQEWRETQYF
NA	15	TRBD1	TRBV15	TRBJ1-1	TGTGCCACCAGCTCCCTGGGACAGGGAAACACTGAAGCTTTCTTT	CATSSLGQGNTEAFF
once	17	NA	TRBV7-9	TRBJ2-3	TGTGCCAGCAGCCCACTATCAAGACTAGTTGGTACAGATACGCAGTATTTT	CASSPLSRLVGTDTQYF
once	15	TRBD1	TRBV14	TRBJ1-4	TGTGCCAGCAGCGAAGGGACAGGGGGTATGGAAAAACTGTTTTTT	CASSEGTGGMEKLFF
NA	14	NA	TRBV27	TRBJ2-1	TGTGCCAGCAGTCTCTCCGCTAGTGGCAATGAGCAGTTCTTC	CASSLSASGNEQFF
NA	14	TRBD2	TRBV11-3	TRBJ2-3	TGTGCCAGCAGCTCGACTAGCGGGACAGATACGCAGTATTTT	CASSSTSGTDTQYF
NA	14	NA	TRBV19	TRBJ1-2	TGTGCCAGTGGGATGGTTTTAAAAGGGGATGGCTACACCTTC	CASGMVLKGDGYTF
NA	15	NA	TRBV6-6	TRBJ1-5	TGTGCCAGCAGTTATAGCGGGACCTCAAATCAGCCCCAGCATTTT	CASSYSGTSNQPQHF
NA	12	NA	TRBV28	TRBJ2-7	TGTGCCAGCCTGGGCGAATCCTACGAGCAGTACTTC	CASLGESYEQYF
NA	15	NA	TRBV12-2	TRBJ1-1	TGTGCAAGTCGCTTAGGACAGGTCCCTGGGACTGAAGCTTTCTTT	CASRLGQVPGTEAFF
NA	13	TRBD2	TRBV6-5	TRBJ2-2	TGTGCCAGCGCCCGGGGGGAGCACGGGGAGCTGTTTTTT	CASARGEHGELFF
NA	14	NA	TRBV9	TRBJ1-4	TGTGCCAGCAGCGGTACACGAACTAATGAAAAACTGTTTTTT	CASSGTRTNEKLFF
NA	14	NA	TRBV6-5	TRBJ2-1	TGTGCCAGCAGTTACTCCGACTATACGGGTGAGCAGTTCTTC	CASSYSDYTGEQFF
NA	16	TRBD1	TRBV14	TRBJ2-5	TGTGCCAGCAGCCCCCGGACAGGGACGTTCCAAGAGACCCAGTACTTC	CASSPRTGTFQETQYF
NA	15	NA	TRBV28	TRBJ2-2	TGTGCCAGCAGTTTCTCCGGGGAAGGCACCGGGGAGCTGTTTTTT	CASSFSGEGTGELFF
NA	13	NA	TRBV5-6	TRBJ1-2	TGTGCCAGCAGCTTCGGAGCGGACTATGGCTACACCTTC	CASSFGADYGYTF
NA	13	NA	TRBV6-6	TRBJ1-1	TGTGCCAGCAGTTTAACTATGAACACTGAAGCTTTCTTT	CASSLTMNTEAFF
NA	15	TRBD1	TRBV5-4	TRBJ2-3	TGTGCCAGCAGCTCCGGGACAGGGGTTACAGATACGCAGTATTTT	CASSSGTGVTDTQYF
NA	16	NA	TRBV11-2	TRBJ1-1	TGTGCCAGCAGCTTAGGAGATGGGGGGTGGAACACTGAAGCTTTCTTT	CASSLGDGGWNTEAFF
NA	13	NA	TRBV19	TRBJ1-2	TGTGCCAGTAGTATAGGAGAGAACTATGGCTACACCTTC	CASSIGENYGYTF
NA	14	NA	TRBV27	TRBJ2-1	TGTGCCAGCAGTCCGCGCTTGGACAACAATGAGCAGTTCTTC	CASSPRLDNNEQFF
NA	14	NA	TRBV5-1	TRBJ1-1	TGCGCCAGCAGCCTCGGGTGGCAGGGCCCTGAAGCTTTCTTT	CASSLGWQGPEAFF
NA	14	TRBD1	TRBV4-1	TRBJ2-1	TGCGCCAGCAGCCACAGGACAGGGGGCAATGAGCAGTTCTTC	CASSHRTGGNEQFF
NA	19	TRBD2	TRBV4-1	TRBJ2-1	TGCGCCAGCAGCCATTATCCCGGGACTAGCGGGGGGGCGATGGATGAGCAGTTCTTC	CASSHYPGTSGGAMDEQFF
once	14	NA	TRBV6-5	TRBJ2-1	TGTGCCAGCAGTTACGCCCGGGACTACAATGAGCAGTTCTTC	CASSYARDYNEQFF
NA	16	TRBD1	TRBV7-6	TRBJ1-1	TGTGCCAGCAGCGGAATATCGAAAGACAGGGGGCCTGAAGCTTTCTTT	CASSGISKDRGPEAFF
NA	15	TRBD2	TRBV6-4	TRBJ2-1	TGTGCCAGCAGTGGCACTAGCGGGGGTCACAATGAGCAGTTCTTC	CASSGTSGGHNEQFF
NA	13	NA	TRBV5-5	TRBJ2-1	TGTGCCAGCAGCCATTCCGGGACAAATGAGCAGTTCTTC	CASSHSGTNEQFF
NA	14	TRBD1	TRBV7-9	TRBJ2-7	TGTGCCAGCAGCTCCGGGACAGGGCGCTACGAGCAGTACTTC	CASSSGTGRYEQYF
NA	14	TRBD1	TRBV5-6	TRBJ2-7	TGTGCCAGCAGCTTGGGGACAGGGAACTACGAGCAGTACTTC	CASSLGTGNYEQYF
NA	14	TRBD1	TRBV7-9	TRBJ1-2	TGTGCCAGCAGCGTAACACAGGGGCGGCTCGGCTACACCTTC	CASSVTQGRLGYTF
NA	13	TRBD1	TRBV25-1	TRBJ2-5	TGTGCCAGCATCGACAGGGGCGGCGAGACCCAGTACTTC	CASIDRGGETQYF
once	14	NA	TRBV7-6	TRBJ1-4	TGTGCCAGCAGCTCCTCGTGGGGAGTAGAAAAACTGTTTTTT	CASSSSWGVEKLFF
NA	14	TRBD1	TRBV27	TRBJ1-5	TGTGCCAGCAGTCAACAGGGGGCCGGTCAGCCCCAGCATTTT	CASSQQGAGQPQHF
NA	13	NA	TRBV4-1	TRBJ1-1	TGCGCCAGCAGCCAATACAGTCTCACTGAAGCTTTCTTT	CASSQYSLTEAFF
NA	15	TRBD1	TRBV28	TRBJ1-4	TGTGCCAGCAGTAATACAGGGGGTACTAATGAAAAACTGTTTTTT	CASSNTGGTNEKLFF
NA	15	NA	TRBV28	TRBJ1-4	TGTGCCAGCAGTCTCCGGAGGGCAACTAATGAAAAACTGTTTTTT	CASSLRRATNEKLFF
NA	15	TRBD1	TRBV5-1	TRBJ2-3	TGCGCCAGCAGCTTCGACAGGGCCACCACAGATACGCAGTATTTT	CASSFDRATTDTQYF
few	16	TRBD1	TRBV14	TRBJ1-2	TGTGCCAGCAGCCAAGAGAGACAGGGGCCGTACTATGGCTACACCTTC	CASSQERQGPYYGYTF
NA	13	NA	TRBV11-1	TRBJ1-6	TGTGCCAGCAGCTTAGCGGGCAATTCACCCCTCCACTTT	CASSLAGNSPLHF